This T cell receptor beta chain was captured in a study of blood T cells in healthy people across ages. Findings and limits, study-wide: Per million T cells, TCR beta diversity dropped about linearly as age rose.

A second 7 to 11 cycle PCR used barcoded and J-beta primers. Every individual sample yielded 2.5 million or more paired-end reads (each containing CDR3). TCRdb called the 5' RACE reads again in MiXCR, with one record for every CDR3 protein. The data show 1.5 million or so distinct CDR3 sequences, about 42% seen once. Looked up from germline, CDR1 is ENHRY and CDR2 is SYGVKD. This CDR3 is 14 amino acids long. V shed 2 bases and J shed 6 bases, with 11 bases lying between them. Each donor gave roughly 9.1 milliliters of peripheral blood. With respect to this clonotype: No antigen is known for it.

The chain employs TRBV10-3 and TRBJ2-1; maybe TRBD2 (6 bases). Source material: blood. The sequence came from a woman aged 18-29 years in good health. As DNA, the CDR3 is TGTGCCATCAGTGAGGTTCTAGCGTCCAATGAGCAGTTCTTC. It yields the protein CAISEVLASNEQFF.